The 27 T cell receptor beta chains given below trace back to one sample, sequenced in a study of blood T cell repertoires in COVID-19 (dated by TCRdb to about 2020). Library construction relied on the immunoSEQ multiplex PCR assay. TCRdb re-hosts the immuneACCESS table, in-frame sequences only. Its copies lack some clones; in the studies checked, an unresolved V gene accounts for under half of them, and the cause for the rest is not known. Recorded for this sample are some 120,000 clones; about nine tenths of them occurred a single time. The ten largest clones take up 4.6% of the sample. Specimen: peripheral blood. The receptors here all came from a man in his fifties or sixties with COVID-19, enrolled during active disease.

The sample holds one count of this clone. The chain has TRBV24-1 and TRBJ2-1; TRBD2 aligns across 11 bases. The germline CDR1 and CDR2 sequences are KGHDR and SFDVKD. J gave up 9 bases and V 3 bases, and 9 bases lay outside the gene matches. The CDR3 is 16 residues long. CDR3 nucleotide sequence: TGTGCCACCAGTGATCTACTAGCGGGAGAAGGTAGTGAGCAGTTCTTC. Translation gives CATSDLLAGEGSEQFF.

The chain links TRBV5-1 to TRBJ1-3; a possible D gene is TRBD1 (5 bases). V was shortened by 0 bases and J by 0 bases, with 7 bases between the two germline ends. Germline V gives CDR1 SGHRS, CDR2 YFSETQ. The CDR3 covers 15 residues. CDR3 coding DNA: TGCGCCAGCAGCTTGGGCGGGACCTCTGGAAACACCATATATTTT. It translates to CASSLGGTSGNTIYF. The variable domain in full, with the rest retrieved from reference TRBV5-1 and TRBJ1-3, is KAGVTQTPRYLIKTRGQQVTLSCSPISGHRSVSWYQQTPGQGLQFLFEYFSETQRNKGNFPGRFSGRQFSNSRSEMNVSTLELGDSALYLCASSLGGTSGNTIYFGEGSWLTVV.

In this sample, this clone turned up a few times. The chain has TRBV28 and TRBJ2-7; TRBD1 might be the D (6 bases). The CDR3 is 14 residues long. Germline V lookup: CDR1 MDHEN, CDR2 SYDVKM. V lost 5 bases to trimming and J lost 3 bases, with 14 bases between them. The DNA for the CDR3 is TGTGCCAGCAGTGCCCGGACAGAGTACTACGAGCAGTACTTC. The encoded protein is CASSARTEYYEQYF.

This clone was picked up one time. The chain is built from TRBV3-1 (or the pseudogene TRBV3-2) and TRBJ1-1; D is undetermined. This CDR3 comprises 16 residues. Germline loops: CDR1 LGHDT, CDR2 YNNKEL (reference sequence). The V end was cut by 2 bases, the J end by 3 bases, with 16 bases between. The CDR3 nucleotides are TGTGCCAGCAGCCAAAAAACGGAGGGCGAGGACACTGAAGCTTTCTTT. Protein: CASSQKTEGEDTEAFF.

V usage is TRBV28 and J usage is TRBJ1-6, with D maybe TRBD1 (6 bases). CDR1 is MDHEN and CDR2 is SYDVKM in the germline V gene. This CDR3 contains 17 residues. V was clipped by 6 bases and J by 5 bases, with 20 bases between them. CDR3 sequence (DNA): TGTGCCAGCAGGTTAGGACTCCCCACAGGGAATAATTCACCCCTCCACTTT. Protein: CASRLGLPTGNNSPLHF.

V usage is TRBV6-5 and J usage is TRBJ2-1, with D possibly being TRBD1 (6 bases). Germline CDR1 and CDR2: MNHEY and SVGAGI. Deletions cut 6 bases from V and 10 bases from J, with 13 bases between. This CDR3 has 12 residues. CDR3 nucleotides: TGTGCCAGCAGAAGACAGGACGAAGAGCAGTTCTTC. Translated: CASRRQDEEQFF.

The chain links TRBV5-8 to TRBJ2-5; D might be TRBD1 (5 bases). CDR1 and CDR2 (germline): SGHTS, YDEGEE. CDR3 size: 15 residues. V lost 0 bases and J lost 1, with 10 bases in between. DNA for the CDR3: TGTGCCAGCAGCTTGGAAGGGGCAGTCCAAGAGACCCAGTACTTC. Encoded protein: CASSLEGAVQETQYF.

The V and J genes are TRBV14 and TRBJ2-1, with D unresolved. Trimming cost V 0 bases and J 15 bases, with 15 bases left between them. Germline CDR1 is SGHDN and CDR2 is FVKESK. The CDR3 consists of 13 residues. CDR3 nucleotides: TGTGCCAGCAGCCAAGAGGTTACGGAGAGGATGTTCTTC. It encodes CASSQEVTERMFF.

This rearrangement joins TRBV18 to TRBJ2-1; 8 bases are a match to TRBD2. The V gene end was trimmed by 7 bases and the J gene end by 8 bases; junction bases not matched to a gene: 13. The V gene's germline CDR1 is KGHSH and CDR2 LQKENI. The CDR3 runs to 15 residues. The CDR3 spells CASLGGLEGVHEQFF. In DNA form, the CDR3 reads TGTGCCAGCTTGGGGGGACTAGAGGGAGTCCATGAGCAGTTCTTC.

The chain recombines TRBV3-1 (or the pseudogene TRBV3-2) with TRBJ2-7, with D tentatively TRBD1 (6 bases). This CDR3 is built from 12 residues. V lost 6 bases, J lost 5 bases, and 11 bases lay in between. Per the germline V gene, CDR1 is LGHDT and CDR2 is YNNKEL (reference sequence). CDR3 sequence reads: CASRQGRDEQYF. CDR3 coding DNA: TGTGCCAGCAGACAGGGACGGGACGAGCAGTACTTC.

The chain couples TRBV19 to TRBJ2-7, with TRBD2 matching 7 bases. The CDR3 length is 13 residues. The junction had 5 bases not matched to a gene; V was cut back by 3 bases and J by 6 bases. Germline values: CDR1 LNHDA, CDR2 SQIVND (reference sequence). CDR3 residues: CASSILSGSEQYF. The DNA for the CDR3 is TGTGCCAGTAGTATCCTTAGCGGGTCCGAGCAGTACTTC.

The J gene is TRBJ2-3, the V gene TRBV10-1; 9 nucleotides align to TRBD1. V lost 7 bases and J lost 3; bases outside the gene matches: 2. The CDR3 totals 13 residues. Germline CDR1 WNHNN, CDR2 SYGVQD (reference sequence). CDR3 coding DNA: TGCGCCAGCACGGGACAGGGTACAGATACGCAGTATTTT. Translation gives CASTGQGTDTQYF.

The rearrangement joins TRBV6-6 to TRBJ2-1; the match to TRBD2 covers 9 bases. CDR3 length equals 16 residues. Germline assignment: CDR1 MNHNY and CDR2 SVGAGI (reference sequence). After removal of 0 bases from V and 4 bases from J, the junction contained 4 bases not matched to a gene. CDR3 region: CASSYSAAGGYNEQFF. The CDR3 bases are TGTGCCAGCAGTTACTCGGCAGCGGGGGGATACAATGAGCAGTTCTTC.

The rearrangement joins TRBV27 to TRBJ1-4; TRBD1 matches 9 bases. V trimming: 6 bases; J trimming: 6 bases; junction bases outside the gene matches: 5. The germline V gene has CDR1 MNHEY and CDR2 SMNVEV (reference sequence). This CDR3 has 14 residues. The CDR3 protein is CASRNTGGYEKLFF. In nucleotides, the CDR3 is TGTGCCAGCAGGAACACAGGGGGCTATGAAAAACTGTTTTTT.

The chain carries TRBV3-1 (or the pseudogene TRBV3-2) and TRBJ1-1; D uncertain. V was pared by 3 bases and J by 1 base, with 9 bases between. The germline V gene has CDR1 LGHDT and CDR2 YNNKEL (reference sequence). The CDR3 contains 14 residues. The CDR3 reads CASSQAPENTEAFF. The CDR3 region has the DNA TGTGCCAGCAGCCAGGCCCCAGAGAACACTGAAGCTTTCTTT.

The rearrangement uses TRBV12-3 or TRBV12-4 and TRBJ2-5; D gene uncertain. Trimming stripped 2 bases from V and 1 base from J, with 5 bases between. There are 13 residues in the CDR3. CDR3: CASSLPTQETQYF. The CDR3, as DNA: TGTGCCAGCAGTTTACCTACCCAAGAGACCCAGTACTTC.

V is TRBV28 and J is TRBJ2-5; 7 nucleotides agree with TRBD1. Trimming at V came to 5 bases and at J to 3 bases, leaving 3 bases not matched to a gene. This CDR3 spans 13 amino acids. Per germline, CDR1 MDHEN and CDR2 SYDVKM. CDR3 in amino acids: CASSPTGEETQYF. The CDR3, as DNA: TGTGCCAGCAGTCCAACAGGGGAAGAGACCCAGTACTTC.

V usage is TRBV4-3 and J usage is TRBJ2-2; 7 nucleotides line up with TRBD1. Germline V gene data show CDR1 as LGHNA and CDR2 as YSLEER. The CDR3 runs 15 residues. The V segment lost 4 bases and the J segment 5 bases; nucleotides outside the gene matches: 7. CDR3 sequence (DNA): TGCGCCAGCAGCCTTGGGACAGTTACAACCGGGGAGCTGTTTTTT. It yields the protein CASSLGTVTTGELFF.

In its sample, this clone was seen a few times. The chain's CDR3 is CASSQEPPGQYYEQYF. The CDR3 bases are TGCGCCAGCAGCCAAGAGCCCCCGGGACAGTACTACGAGCAGTACTTC. V is TRBV4-3 and J is TRBJ2-7; 7 bases match TRBD1. The V gene end was trimmed by 0 bases and the J gene end by 3 bases; junction bases not matched to a gene: 8. Germline loops: CDR1 LGHNA, CDR2 YSLEER. The CDR3 runs 16 residues.

The chain carries TRBV19 and TRBJ1-6, with a weak D call TRBD1 (6 bases). The CDR3 spans 16 residues. The V and J ends lost 5 bases and 5 bases respectively, with 16 bases between them. The germline gives CDR1 LNHDA, CDR2 SQIVND (reference sequence). CDR3 sequence: CASSLNPGQNNSPLHF. CDR3 sequence (DNA): TGTGCCAGTAGTCTAAACCCGGGACAAAATAATTCACCCCTCCACTTT.

The rearrangement joins TRBV10-2 to TRBJ1-5; TRBD1 might be the D (5 bases). V gave up 6 bases and J gave up 1 base, with 13 bases separating them. In germline, CDR1 is WSHSY, CDR2 SAAADI. The CDR3 totals 15 residues. CDR3 residues: CASSPGQVSNQPQHF. The CDR3, as DNA: TGCGCCAGCAGCCCAGGGCAAGTAAGCAATCAGCCCCAGCATTTT.

J is TRBJ2-7 and V is TRBV5-4; 8 bases line up with TRBD1. In germline, CDR1 is SGHNT, CDR2 YYREEE (reference sequence). V gave up 4 bases and J gave up 0 bases; unmatched junction bases: 12. The CDR3 has 17 residues. Written as DNA, the CDR3 is TGTGCCAGCAGCCCTTATCCAGGGGGCGCTTCCTCCTACGAGCAGTACTTC. Translated, it gives CASSPYPGGASSYEQYF.

The genes are TRBV21-1 and TRBJ2-7; the D call TRBD2 from the table was never checked on the DNA. TRBV21-1 is a pseudogene locus. The CDR3 loop spans 14 amino acids. The CDR3 DNA reads TGTGCCAGCAGCAATGAAGCGGGAACCTACGAGCAGTACTTC. It is translated as CASSNEAGTYEQYF.

The chain employs TRBV6-1 and TRBJ1-1; 7 bases map to TRBD1. The V gene's germline CDR1 is MNHNS and CDR2 SASEGT. The CDR3 covers 14 residues. V trimming: 2 bases; J trimming: 5 bases; junction bases outside the gene matches: 5. As DNA, the CDR3 is TGTGCCAGCAGTGAAACGGGACAGACAACTGAAGCTTTCTTT. Amino acid sequence: CASSETGQTTEAFF.

V gene TRBV29-1 combines with J gene TRBJ2-1, with D maybe TRBD1 (5 bases). The CDR3 runs to 15 residues. With 0 bases removed from V and 9 bases from J, the gap between germline ends came to 18 bases. The germline gives CDR1 SQVTM, CDR2 ANQGSEA. CDR3 sequence reads: CSVEDLLQVIGEQFF. CDR3 bases: TGCAGCGTTGAAGACCTGTTACAGGTTATCGGTGAGCAGTTCTTC.

The V gene is TRBV11-3, the J gene TRBJ1-2; D is unresolved. The CDR3 is 15 residues long. Germline lookup yields CDR1 SGHNT and CDR2 YENEEA. Trimming removed 2 bases from V and 0 bases from J, with 10 bases in between. The CDR3 reads CASSLTEPANYGYTF. DNA of the CDR3: TGTGCCAGCAGCTTAACGGAGCCCGCTAACTATGGCTACACCTTC.

V usage is TRBV11-2 and J usage is TRBJ1-2, with 7 bases aligning to TRBD1. Trimming removed 4 bases from V and 6 bases from J; junction bases left unmatched: 8. Germline-derived CDR1 and CDR2 are SGHAT and FQNNGV. The CDR3 runs 14 residues. CDR3 sequence: CASSWGTAPNGYTF. CDR3 in DNA: TGTGCCAGCAGCTGGGGGACAGCTCCGAATGGCTACACCTTC.